This record looks at one TCR beta chain sequence and its context. No antigen is known for it. Per-base qualities were not stored, and no clone one base away is much larger. Library creation used 5' RACE. Sequenced on an Illumina HiSeq 2500. A second PCR of roughly 6 to 12 cycles was run with a J-beta primer mix and a sample-barcoded 5' primer. A unique molecular identifier was introduced onto each TCR beta cDNA molecule by a template-switch 5' adaptor carrying 12 random nucleotides. Each sample yielded at least 3 million CDR3-containing paired-end reads. The Mint cDNA synthesis kit, primed by a TRBC-specific oligonucleotide, was used to synthesize first-strand cDNA from all RNA. After uracil-DNA glycosylase treatment, a first 18-cycle PCR used universal primers M1SS and BC2_uni_R on all cDNA. As for the authors' bioinformatics: Each sample was normalized by randomly selecting 1 million high-quality reads, each carrying a distinct molecular identifier. Instead of being binned into consensus sequences, reads with shared molecular identifiers were discarded. MiTCR, run with a Q25 quality threshold and the strictest error-elimination algorithm, handled CDR3 identification, clonotype clustering and error correction. Lower-bound total TCR beta diversity was estimated with a nonparametric unseen species model using Euler transformation. Through fastp at Q25 and MiXCR, TCRdb rebuilt clones from the public reads, retaining in-frame beta chains. CDR3 protein duplicates are merged, each entry listing the most common genes and DNA. It is TCRdb's table, rather than the study itself, that gives the V and J calls and clone size. The sample table contains around 690,000 distinct CDR3 sequences; only one count was recorded for roughly 50% of them. The ten top clones hold approximately 40% of the sample.

Donors were approximately 42 systemically healthy Caucasian individuals from Russia aged roughly 6 to 100 years. Each donor gave roughly 9.5 milliliters of peripheral blood, collected into EDTA-treated Vacutainer tubes. PBMCs were isolated by Ficoll-Paque density-gradient centrifugation, with at least 6 million obtained per sample. Total RNA, at least 6 micrograms per sample, was extracted from PBMCs with Trizol reagent. The percentages of naive CD45RAhigh/CD27high T cells were determined by flow cytometry on a PBMC aliquot from every donor. This entry comes from a study of blood T cells in healthy people across ages (dated by TCRdb to between 2014 and 2017). As for the study more broadly: In model experiments, template switching captured about one uniquely barcoded TCR beta cDNA molecule for every two T cells. Using the same blood draw, the study looked at two additional independent replicas of 1 million unique cDNA reads for two donors, one aged 18 to 30 and the other aged 80 or older. The donors were divided into four age groups: young (average about 16 years), middle-aged (over 35), aged (about 62) and long-lived (about 80). Using deep sequencing normalized with unique cDNA molecular identifiers, the study measured how TCR beta repertoire diversity changes with age. Donors of different ages were randomly distributed across sequencing lanes to avoid experimental bias.

Here is what the overall study found, with its caveats: Donor CMV infection status was unknown, potentially confounding age-related changes in expanded clonotypes. There was a strong correlation between observed TCR beta diversity and the percentage of naive T cells measured by flow cytometry. Estimates of total diversity based on one million sequenced T cells were considered lower bounds and underestimates. The long-lived group showed more naive CD4+ T cells, fewer expanded clones and increased TCR diversity than the aged group, suggesting age selection. As age increased, observed TCR beta diversity per million T cells dropped in a roughly linear way, and a significant reduction was already evident by age 40. Because profiling used bulk unsorted PBMCs, naive and antigen-experienced compartments could not be compared conclusively.

Germline trimming amounts to 7 bases on V and 9 bases on J, with 8 as the count of junction bases outside the gene matches. The CDR3 contains 13 residues, cysteine and phenylalanine counted. CDR3 DNA is the only sequence kept; it has 39 bases, read in frame from the first base. The germline V gene provides CDR1 SNHLY and CDR2 FYNNEI. The sequenced sample consisted of blood. This sequence uses TRBV2 and TRBJ2-1; TRBD1 matches 8 bases in the middle. The clonotype originates from a man aged 60 to 75 in good health. This receptor has the CDR3 CASKCGTGREQFF. The nucleotides are TGTGCCAGCAAGTGCGGGACAGGACGTGAGCAGTTCTTC.